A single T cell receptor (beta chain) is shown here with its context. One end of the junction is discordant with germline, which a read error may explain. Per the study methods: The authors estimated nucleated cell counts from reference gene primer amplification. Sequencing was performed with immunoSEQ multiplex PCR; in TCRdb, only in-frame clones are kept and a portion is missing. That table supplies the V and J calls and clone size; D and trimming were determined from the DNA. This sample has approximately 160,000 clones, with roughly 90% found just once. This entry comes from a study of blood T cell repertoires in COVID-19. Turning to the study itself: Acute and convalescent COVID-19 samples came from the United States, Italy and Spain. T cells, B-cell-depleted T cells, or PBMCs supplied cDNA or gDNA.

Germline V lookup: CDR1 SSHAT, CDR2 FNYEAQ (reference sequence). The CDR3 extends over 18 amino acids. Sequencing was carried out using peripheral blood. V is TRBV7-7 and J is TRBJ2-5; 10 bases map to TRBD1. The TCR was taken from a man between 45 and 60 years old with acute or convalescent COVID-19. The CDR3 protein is CASSLAPGQGRHQETQYF. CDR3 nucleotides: TGTGCTAGCAGTTTAGCCCCGGGACAGGGGAGACACCAAGAGACCCAGTACTTC.